This TCR beta chain was obtained from a study of T cell repertoires in cytomegalovirus infection. Study details: Well-studied HLA-B-restricted epitopes and recently identified HLA-C-restricted epitopes of CMV were both used in the study. Public signatures in TCR beta pointed to CMV infection and matching HLA type.

Note on this clonotype: Its antigen is unidentified.

In TCRdb, the reads were re-called with MiXCR into one record per CDR3 protein. The top ten hold approximately 69% of the sample, which has about 100,000 distinct CDR3 sequences, roughly 40% seen once. The sample consisted of CD8+ T cells from cultured PBMCs, taken from culture after CMV antigen stimulation. The clonotype was recovered from a human donor in good health (CMV status not recorded). Some clones in this sample may be carry-over from other donors' samples.

For the CDR3, the DNA is TGTGCCAGCAGCTCCACTAGCGGAGAGCAGTACTTC. Its protein product is CASSSTSGEQYF. The chain is built from TRBV7-9 and TRBJ2-7; 8 nucleotides line up with TRBD2. Germline lookup yields CDR1 SEHNR and CDR2 FQNEAQ (reference sequence). CDR3 length: 12 residues. V trimming: 4 bases; J trimming: 7 bases; junction bases outside the gene matches: 3. Using reference TRBV7-9 and TRBJ2-7 for the parts outside the CDR3, the full variable domain is DTGVSQNPRHKITKRGQNVTFRCDPISEHNRLYWYRQTLGQGPEFLTYFQNEAQLEKSRLLSDRFSAERPKGSFSTLEIQRTEQGDSAMYLCASSSTSGEQYFGPGTRLTVT.